This T cell receptor beta chain was retrieved from a study of blood T cell repertoires in COVID-19. Study-wide background: Whether acute or convalescent, the COVID-19 samples came from the United States, Italy and Spain. T cells, B-cell-depleted T cells, or PBMCs supplied cDNA or gDNA.

Authors' methods: Amplification of reference gene primers was used by the study to estimate nucleated cell counts. TCRdb's copy holds only in-frame clones and misses some; the assay was immunoSEQ multiplex PCR. Clone size and the V and J calls come from that table; the DNA yielded D and trimming. The sample contains 220,000 or so clones, less than 90% of which appear only once. Germline loops: CDR1 SGHRS, CDR2 YFSETQ. V gave up 0 bases and J gave up 0 bases, with 7 bases separating them. There are 15 residues in the CDR3. V is TRBV5-1 and J is TRBJ1-3; possible D gene TRBD1, 5 bases. The sample comprised peripheral blood. The sequence was obtained from a man aged 25-40 years with active or convalescent COVID-19. The CDR3 region has the DNA TGCGCCAGCAGCTTGGGGGGCGACTCTGGAAACACCATATATTTT. The encoded protein is CASSLGGDSGNTIYF.